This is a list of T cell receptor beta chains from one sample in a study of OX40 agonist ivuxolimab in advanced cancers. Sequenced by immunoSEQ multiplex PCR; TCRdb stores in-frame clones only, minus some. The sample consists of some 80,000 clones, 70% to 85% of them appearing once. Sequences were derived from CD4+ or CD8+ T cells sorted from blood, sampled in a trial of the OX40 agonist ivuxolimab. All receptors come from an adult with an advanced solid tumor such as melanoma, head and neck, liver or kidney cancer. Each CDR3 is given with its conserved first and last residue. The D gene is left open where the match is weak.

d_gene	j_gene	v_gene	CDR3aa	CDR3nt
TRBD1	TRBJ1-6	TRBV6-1	CASSERGPYNSPLHF	TGTGCCAGCAGTGAAAGGGGGCCATATAATTCACCCCTCCACTTT
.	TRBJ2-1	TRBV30	CAWSRVGGSYNEQFF	TGTGCCTGGAGTAGGGTCGGGGGTTCCTACAATGAGCAGTTCTTC
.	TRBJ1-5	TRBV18	CASSPTGGERPQHF	TGTGCCAGCTCACCTACCGGGGGCGAAAGGCCCCAGCATTTT
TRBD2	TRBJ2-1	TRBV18	CASTSEPAGVTNEQFF	TGTGCCAGCACATCCGAGCCAGCGGGAGTTACGAATGAGCAGTTCTTC
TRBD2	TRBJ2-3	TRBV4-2	CASSRAGGGEGGDTQYF	TGTGCCAGCAGCCGGGCCGGAGGCGGGGAGGGCGGGGATACGCAGTATTTT
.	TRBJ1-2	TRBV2	CASSGDGIYGYTF	TGTGCCAGCAGTGGGGATGGGATCTATGGCTACACCTTC
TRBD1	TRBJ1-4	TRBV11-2	CASSFGQGGEKLFF	TGTGCCAGCAGCTTTGGACAGGGTGGTGAAAAACTGTTTTTT
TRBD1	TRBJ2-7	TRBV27	CASSLTGGGEQYF	TGTGCCAGCAGCTTAACAGGGGGCGGCGAGCAGTACTTC
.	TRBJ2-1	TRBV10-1	CASRGNNNEQFF	TGCGCCAGTCGGGGCAATAACAATGAGCAGTTCTTC
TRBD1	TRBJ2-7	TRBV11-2	CASSSGQGAPYEQYF	TGTGCCAGCAGCTCTGGACAGGGGGCGCCTTACGAGCAGTACTTC
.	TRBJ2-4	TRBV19	CASSTQGAKNIQYF	TGTGCCAGTAGTACTCAGGGGGCCAAAAACATTCAGTACTTC
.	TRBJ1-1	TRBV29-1	CSVKGNTEAFF	TGCAGCGTGAAGGGAAACACTGAAGCTTTCTTT
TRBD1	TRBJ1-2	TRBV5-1	CASSLGTAQSRGYTF	TGCGCCAGCAGCTTAGGGACAGCTCAATCTAGAGGCTACACCTTC
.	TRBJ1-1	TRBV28	CASSGNTEAFF	TGTGCCAGTTCCGGTAACACTGAAGCTTTCTTT